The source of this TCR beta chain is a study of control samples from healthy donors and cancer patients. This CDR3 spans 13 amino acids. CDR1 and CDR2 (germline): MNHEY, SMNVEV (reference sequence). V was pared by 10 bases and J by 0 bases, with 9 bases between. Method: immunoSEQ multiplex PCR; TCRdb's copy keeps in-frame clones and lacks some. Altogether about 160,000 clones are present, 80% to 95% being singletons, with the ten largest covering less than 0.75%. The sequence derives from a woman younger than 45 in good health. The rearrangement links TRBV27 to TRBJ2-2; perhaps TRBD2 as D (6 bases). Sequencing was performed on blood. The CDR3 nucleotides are TGTGCCACCTGGGAGGCGAACACCGGGGAGCTGTTTTTT. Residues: CATWEANTGELFF.